These 3 T cell receptor beta chains came from one sample sequenced in a study of regulatory T cells in long-lasting Graves disease. Libraries of TCR beta came from iRepertoire HTBI primers plus Arm-PCR of CDR3 regions. TCRdb reprocessed the multiplex PCR reads via MiXCR and lists one record per CDR3 protein. The sample has approximately 360,000 distinct CDR3 sequences, 12% seen once; the top ten hold approximately 20%. The time point was: newly diagnosed GD, antithyroid drugs for less than 3 months. PBMCs were the source of the RNA used for TCR sequencing. These data also featured in a second study, about T cells in Graves' hyperthyroidism and ophthalmopathy.

Here the sequenced sample was peripheral blood mononuclear cells (PBMCs), taken at new diagnosis, from a patient treated with antithyroid drugs. The origin of the receptors is a woman under 30 with Graves disease.

The chain recombines TRBV27 with TRBJ2-7; tentatively, D is TRBD1 or TRBD2 (6 bases each). Germline loops: CDR1 MNHEY, CDR2 SMNVEV (reference sequence). This CDR3 has 14 amino acids. Trimming pared 4 bases from V and 0 bases from J, leaving 10 bases between. The CDR3 reads CASSYGGDSYEQYF. As DNA, the CDR3 is TGTGCCAGCAGTTACGGGGGCGACTCCTACGAGCAGTACTTC.

This clonotype was seen repeatedly, ten times or more. The V call is TRBV12-3 or TRBV12-4, the J call TRBJ1-2; D perhaps matches TRBD1 (5 bases). The CDR3 runs to 15 residues. V dropped 6 bases and J dropped 7 bases, with 21 bases sitting between them. In nucleotides, the CDR3 is TGTGCCAGCAGCCCCGAAACGACAGCTTTGCGTGGCTACACCTTC. Protein: CASSPETTALRGYTF.

This clonotype has just a few counts. The V call is TRBV20-1, the J call TRBJ2-1; the match to TRBD2 covers 9 bases. V lost 5 bases and J lost 9; bases outside the gene matches: 11. The CDR3 runs to 14 residues. Looked up from germline, CDR1 is DFQATT and CDR2 is SNEGSKA (reference sequence). The CDR3 is CSALDSGSSPEQFF. The CDR3 DNA is TGCAGTGCTCTAGATAGCGGGAGTAGTCCTGAGCAGTTCTTC.